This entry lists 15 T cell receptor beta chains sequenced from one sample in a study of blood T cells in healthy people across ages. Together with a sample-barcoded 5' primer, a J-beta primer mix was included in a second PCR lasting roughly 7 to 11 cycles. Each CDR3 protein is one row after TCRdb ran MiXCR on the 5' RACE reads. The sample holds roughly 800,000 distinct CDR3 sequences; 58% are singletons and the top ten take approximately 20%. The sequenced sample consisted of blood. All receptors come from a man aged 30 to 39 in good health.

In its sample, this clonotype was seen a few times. In DNA form, the CDR3 reads TGTGCCTGGGAAACAGGGGGGTATGGCTACACCTTC. This translates into CAWETGGYGYTF. The rearrangement joins TRBV30 to TRBJ1-2; 8 positions match TRBD1. CDR1 is GTSNPN and CDR2 is SVGIG in the germline V gene (reference sequence). J lost 5 bases, V lost 5 bases, and 4 bases had no gene match. This CDR3 contains 12 residues.

Written as DNA, the CDR3 is TGTGCCAGCAGTTCCTCAGGGTGGGTTAACTATGGCTACACCTTC. It codes for CASSSSGWVNYGYTF. This rearrangement joins TRBV27 to TRBJ1-2; D is perhaps TRBD1 (5 bases). Germline assignment: CDR1 MNHEY and CDR2 SMNVEV (reference sequence). The CDR3 has 15 amino acids. V lost 4 bases and J 1 base, leaving 13 bases between the germline ends.

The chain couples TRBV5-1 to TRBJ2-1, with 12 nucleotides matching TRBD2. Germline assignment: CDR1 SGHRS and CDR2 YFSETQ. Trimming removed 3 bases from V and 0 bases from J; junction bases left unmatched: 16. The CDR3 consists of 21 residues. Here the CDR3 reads CASSSESRLAGALSSYNEQFF. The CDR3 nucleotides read TGCGCCAGCAGCTCCGAAAGCCGACTAGCGGGAGCCTTGAGCTCCTACAATGAGCAGTTCTTC.

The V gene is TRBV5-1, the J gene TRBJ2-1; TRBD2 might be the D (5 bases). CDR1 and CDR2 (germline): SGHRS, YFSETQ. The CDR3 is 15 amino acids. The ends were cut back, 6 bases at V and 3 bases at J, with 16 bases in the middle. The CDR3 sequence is CASMGGQDVYNEQFF. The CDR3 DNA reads TGCGCCAGCATGGGCGGGCAGGACGTCTACAATGAGCAGTTCTTC.

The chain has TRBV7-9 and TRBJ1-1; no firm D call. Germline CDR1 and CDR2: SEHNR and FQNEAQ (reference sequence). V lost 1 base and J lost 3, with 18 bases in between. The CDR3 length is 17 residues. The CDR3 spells CASSLDGSWQTYTEAFF. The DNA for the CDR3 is TGTGCCAGCAGCTTAGACGGGTCATGGCAGACTTACACTGAAGCTTTCTTT.

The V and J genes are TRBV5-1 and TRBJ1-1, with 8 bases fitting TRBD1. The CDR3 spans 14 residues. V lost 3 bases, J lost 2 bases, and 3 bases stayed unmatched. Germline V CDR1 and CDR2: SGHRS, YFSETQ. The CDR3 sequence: CASSSQGVNTEAFF. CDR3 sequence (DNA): TGCGCCAGCAGCTCACAGGGGGTAAACACTGAAGCTTTCTTT.

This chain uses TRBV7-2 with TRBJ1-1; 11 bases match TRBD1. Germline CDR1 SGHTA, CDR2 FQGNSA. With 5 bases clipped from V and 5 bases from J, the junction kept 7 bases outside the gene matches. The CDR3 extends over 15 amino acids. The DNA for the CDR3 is TGTGCCAGCAGCCCAACCGGGACAGGGGGAACTGAAGCTTTCTTT. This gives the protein CASSPTGTGGTEAFF.

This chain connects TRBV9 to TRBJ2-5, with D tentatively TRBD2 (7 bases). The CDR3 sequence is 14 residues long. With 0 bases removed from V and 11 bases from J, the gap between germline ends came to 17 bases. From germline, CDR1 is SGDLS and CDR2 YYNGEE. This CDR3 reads CASSVAMGAREQYF. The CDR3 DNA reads TGTGCCAGCAGCGTAGCGATGGGGGCGCGGGAGCAGTACTTC.

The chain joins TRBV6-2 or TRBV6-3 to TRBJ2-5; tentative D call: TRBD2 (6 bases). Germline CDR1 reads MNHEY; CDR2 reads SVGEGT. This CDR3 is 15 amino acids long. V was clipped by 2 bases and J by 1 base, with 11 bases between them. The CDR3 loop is CASSYGGTPQETQYF. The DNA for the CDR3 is TGTGCCAGCAGTTACGGTGGGACTCCCCAAGAGACCCAGTACTTC.

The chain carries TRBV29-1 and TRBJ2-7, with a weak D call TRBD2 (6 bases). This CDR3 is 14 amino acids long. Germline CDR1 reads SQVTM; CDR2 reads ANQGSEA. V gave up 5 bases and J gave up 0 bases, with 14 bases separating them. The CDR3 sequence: CSVSLQGGSYEQYF. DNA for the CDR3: TGCAGCGTTTCTCTCCAGGGAGGCTCCTACGAGCAGTACTTC.

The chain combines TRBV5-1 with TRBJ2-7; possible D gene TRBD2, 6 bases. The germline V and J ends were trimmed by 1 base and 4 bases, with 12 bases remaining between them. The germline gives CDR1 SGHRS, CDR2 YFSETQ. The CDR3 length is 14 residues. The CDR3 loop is CASSLFGGVYEQYF. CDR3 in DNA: TGCGCCAGCAGCTTGTTCGGCGGGGTATACGAGCAGTACTTC.

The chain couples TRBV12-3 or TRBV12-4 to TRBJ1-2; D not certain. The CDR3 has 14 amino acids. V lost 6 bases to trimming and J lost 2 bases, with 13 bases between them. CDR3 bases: TGTGCCAGCAGCCTGCAAGTCTTGAACTATGGCTACACCTTC. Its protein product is CASSLQVLNYGYTF.

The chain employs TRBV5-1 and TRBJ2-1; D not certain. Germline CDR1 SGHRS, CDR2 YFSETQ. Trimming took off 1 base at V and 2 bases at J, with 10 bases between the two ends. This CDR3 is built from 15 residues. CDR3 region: CASSLYLEPYNEQFF. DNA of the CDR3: TGCGCCAGCAGCTTGTATCTAGAACCCTACAATGAGCAGTTCTTC.

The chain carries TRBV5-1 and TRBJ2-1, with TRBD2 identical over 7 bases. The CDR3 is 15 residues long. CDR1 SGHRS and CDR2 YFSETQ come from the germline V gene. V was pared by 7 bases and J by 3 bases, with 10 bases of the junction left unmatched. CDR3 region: CASLGGSGDYNEQFF. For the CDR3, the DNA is TGCGCCAGCCTTGGGGGAAGCGGGGACTACAATGAGCAGTTCTTC.

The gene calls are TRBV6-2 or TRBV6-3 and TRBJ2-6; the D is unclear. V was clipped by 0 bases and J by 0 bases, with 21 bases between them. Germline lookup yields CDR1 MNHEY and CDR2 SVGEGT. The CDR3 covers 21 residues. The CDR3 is CASSYSQIPEPNYSGANVLTF. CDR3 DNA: TGTGCCAGCAGTTACTCGCAGATTCCAGAACCAAACTACTCTGGGGCCAACGTCCTGACTTTC.